These T cell receptor beta chains were read from a single sample in a study of control samples from healthy donors and cancer patients. Sequencing used immunoSEQ multiplex PCR; TCRdb keeps in-frame clones, though not all of them. In the table there are 130,000 or so clones, around 94% of which are singletons. Sequences were obtained from blood. These receptors all stem from a man between 35 and 55 years old in good health. Both conserved end residues are part of each CDR3. A D gene is named only where the DNA matches it firmly. Only some rows state a clone size, as once, few, many or a class for expanded clones.

j_call | clone_size | v_call | cdr3_length | d_call | cdr3_nt | cdr3_aa
TRBJ1-1 | . | TRBV3-1/TRBV3-2 | 12 | . | TGTGCCAGCAGCCAAGGGACCTTGGGAGCTTTCTTT | CASSQGTLGAFF
TRBJ2-7 | . | TRBV12-3/TRBV12-4 | 13 | TRBD2 | TGTGCCAGCAGCCCCACTAGCGGTGGCGAGCAGTACTTC | CASSPTSGGEQYF
TRBJ2-3 | . | TRBV28 | 21 | . | TGTGCCAGCAGTTCAATCTCCCGGGACCGTCCATCCCACACTAGCACAGATACGCAGTATTTT | CASSSISRDRPSHTSTDTQYF
TRBJ2-1 | . | TRBV27 | 15 | . | TGTGCCAGCAGTCCCCGGAGGGGCTCCTACAATGAGCAGTTCTTC | CASSPRRGSYNEQFF
TRBJ1-2 | . | TRBV30 | 12 | . | TGTGCCTGGAGTGCCAGCGGAGATGGCTACACCTTC | CAWSASGDGYTF
TRBJ1-5 | . | TRBV28 | 15 | . | TGTGCCAGCAGCCCGGGGGGGGGCGATTATCAGCCCCAGCATTTT | CASSPGGGDYQPQHF
TRBJ2-3 | . | TRBV7-9 | 14 | . | TGTGCCAGCAGCTCGGAAGGGGGCACAGATACGCAGTATTTT | CASSSEGGTDTQYF
TRBJ1-1 | . | TRBV15 | 16 | . | TGTGCCACCAGCAGTCCCGGCCCTCGGGGGAACACTGAAGCTTTCTTT | CATSSPGPRGNTEAFF
TRBJ1-4 | . | TRBV10-3 | 13 | . | TGTGCCATCAAGCCAGCAACTAATGAAAAACTGTTTTTT | CAIKPATNEKLFF
TRBJ2-2 | . | TRBV6-2/TRBV6-3 | 17 | . | TGTGCCAGCAGCCACCTTGTGATAGGGGGGGGCACCGGGGAGCTGTTTTTT | CASSHLVIGGGTGELFF
TRBJ1-4 | once | TRBV28 | 13 | . | TGTGCCAGCAGTTCCCCAGCGAATGAAAAACTGTTTTTT | CASSSPANEKLFF
TRBJ2-2 | . | TRBV28 | 19 | . | TGTGCCAGCAGTCCCACTAGGAGATCCCTCACGTCTCACCCCGGGGAGCTGTTTTTT | CASSPTRRSLTSHPGELFF
TRBJ2-3 | . | TRBV6-5 | 15 | TRBD1 | TGTGCCAGCAGTTACTCGGGACAGGCCACAGATACGCAGTATTTT | CASSYSGQATDTQYF
TRBJ1-2 | . | TRBV28 | 11 | . | TGTGCCAGCAAAAGGAGGGCTGGCTACACCTTC | CASKRRAGYTF
TRBJ1-5 | . | TRBV27 | 12 | . | TGTGCCAGCAGCGTAGGTGGGGGGCCCCAGCATTTT | CASSVGGGPQHF
TRBJ2-7 | . | TRBV11-2 | 13 | . | TGTGCCAGCAGCTTTCGTCGGGGCTACGAGCAGTACTTC | CASSFRRGYEQYF
TRBJ2-3 | . | TRBV27 | 14 | . | TGTGCCAGCAGTTTTACATACCGCACAGATACGCAGTATTTT | CASSFTYRTDTQYF
TRBJ1-1 | . | TRBV11-2 | 13 | . | TGTGCCAGCAGCTTATTTGGTACGACTGAAGCTTTCTTT | CASSLFGTTEAFF
TRBJ1-1 | . | TRBV19 | 14 | . | TGTGCCAGTAGTCCCCGAGGGGGGGGCACTGAAGCTTTCTTT | CASSPRGGGTEAFF
TRBJ2-2 | . | TRBV2 | 15 | . | TGTGCCAGCAGTGAAGGGACAACCAACACCGGGGAGCTGTTTTTT | CASSEGTTNTGELFF
TRBJ2-5 | . | TRBV28 | 13 | TRBD2 | TGTGCCAGCAGTTTTAGCGGGGAAGAGGCCCAGTACTTC | CASSFSGEEAQYF
TRBJ2-7 | . | TRBV4-2 | 16 | . | TGTGCCAGCAGCCAGACTTTCGGGGGATCCTCCTACGAGCAGTACTTC | CASSQTFGGSSYEQYF
TRBJ2-5 | . | TRBV9 | 14 | . | TGTGCCAGCAGCAGTAGAGGGGGTGAAGAGACCCAGTACTTC | CASSSRGGEETQYF
TRBJ1-5 | . | TRBV20-1 | 10 | . | TGCAGTGGAGGGACGGACATCCAGCATTTT | CSGGTDIQHF
TRBJ1-1 | . | TRBV4-1 | 16 | . | TGCGCCAGCAGCCAAGCCCTAAGGGGGTCCGACACTGAAGCTTTCTTT | CASSQALRGSDTEAFF
TRBJ1-6 | . | TRBV6-5 | 15 | . | TGTGCCAGCAGTTACGGGCAGGGGACGGATTCACCCCTCCACTTT | CASSYGQGTDSPLHF
TRBJ1-5 | . | TRBV6-4 | 13 | . | TGTGCCAGCTCCCGACTCGCTGGCCTGCCCCAGCATTTT | CASSRLAGLPQHF
TRBJ1-2 | . | TRBV12-3/TRBV12-4 | 13 | . | TGTGCCAGCAGTACCGACAGCAACTATGGCTACACCTTC | CASSTDSNYGYTF
TRBJ1-1 | . | TRBV27 | 14 | . | TGTGCCAGCAATCTCCGGAGGGCTAGGGCTGAAGCTTTCTTT | CASNLRRARAEAFF
TRBJ2-7 | once | TRBV15 | 14 | . | TGTGCCACCAGCAGAGCCAGGAACTACTACGAGCAGTACTTC | CATSRARNYYEQYF
TRBJ1-5 | . | TRBV28 | 11 | . | TGTGCCAGCAGCTCTTATCAGCCCCAGCATTTT | CASSSYQPQHF
TRBJ2-2 | . | TRBV5-1 | 16 | . | TGCGCCAGCAGCTTGGGGCTACTTATTAACACCGGGGAGCTGTTTTTT | CASSLGLLINTGELFF
TRBJ2-1 | once | TRBV7-9 | 17 | TRBD2 | TGTGCCAGCAGCTACCGGACTAGCGGGAGAAGCTACAATGAGCAGTTCTTC | CASSYRTSGRSYNEQFF
TRBJ2-5 | . | TRBV20-1 | 11 | . | TGCAGTGCTGGAGGGGGGGAGACCCAGTACTTC | CSAGGGETQYF
TRBJ2-1 | . | TRBV30 | 12 | . | TGTGCCTGGACCCAAACCCGTTGGGAGCAGTTCTTC | CAWTQTRWEQFF
TRBJ2-7 | . | TRBV7-2 | 14 | TRBD2 | TGTGCCAGCAGCTTGGGGGGGGTTTCCTACGAGCAGTACTTC | CASSLGGVSYEQYF
TRBJ1-3 | once | TRBV12-3/TRBV12-4 | 13 | . | TGTGCCAGCAGTTTACTGGTAGTCAACACCATATATTTT | CASSLLVVNTIYF
TRBJ1-3 | . | TRBV6-8 | 14 | . | TGTGCCAGCATTGGCATACCCTCTGGAAACACCATATATTTT | CASIGIPSGNTIYF
TRBJ2-5 | . | TRBV7-3 | 13 | . | TGTGCCAGCAGCACCCAGGGGCAAGAGACCCAGTACTTC | CASSTQGQETQYF
TRBJ2-7 | once | TRBV10-3 | 16 | TRBD2 | TGTGCCATCAGTGCGGGACTAGCGGACCTCTCCTACGAGCAGTACTTC | CAISAGLADLSYEQYF
TRBJ1-1 | once | TRBV7-9 | 13 | . | TGTGCCAGCAGCTACAACACGGGGGTAAAAGCTTTCTTT | CASSYNTGVKAFF
TRBJ1-1 | . | TRBV19 | 12 | . | TGTGCCAGTAGTATAGGGACCACTGAAGCTTTCTTT | CASSIGTTEAFF